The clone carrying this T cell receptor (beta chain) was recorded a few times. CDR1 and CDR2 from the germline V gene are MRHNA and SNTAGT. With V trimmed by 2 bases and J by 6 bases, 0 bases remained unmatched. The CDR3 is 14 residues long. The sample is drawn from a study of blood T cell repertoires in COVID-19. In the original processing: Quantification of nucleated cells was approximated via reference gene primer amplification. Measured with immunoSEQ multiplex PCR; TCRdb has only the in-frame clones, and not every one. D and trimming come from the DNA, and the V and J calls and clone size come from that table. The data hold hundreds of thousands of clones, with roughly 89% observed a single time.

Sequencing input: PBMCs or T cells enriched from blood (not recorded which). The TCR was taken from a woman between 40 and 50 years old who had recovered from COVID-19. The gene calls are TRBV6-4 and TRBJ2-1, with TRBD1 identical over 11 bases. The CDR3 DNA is TGTGCCAGCAGTGACGGGACAGGGGGCAATGAGCAGTTCTTC. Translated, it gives CASSDGTGGNEQFF.